The source of this T cell receptor beta chain is a study of shared clonotypes between healthy human individuals. The protocol was immunoSEQ multiplex PCR, while the TCRdb copy is restricted to in-frame clones and leaves out a portion. Among nearly 2 million clones listed, about 94% were seen once. Germline V CDR1 and CDR2: LNHDA, SQIVND (reference sequence). This CDR3 spans 16 amino acids. V was clipped by 5 bases and J by 0 bases, with 14 bases between them. The naive CD8 fraction comprised CD45RO-negative cells positively selected for CCR7 and excluded terminally differentiated effector memory CD45RA+ cells.

This receptor was taken from a man younger than 35 in good health. Sample: naive CD8+ T cells sorted from blood. The chain carries TRBV19 and TRBJ2-1; no clear D gene. The chain's CDR3 is CASSVYLSGSYNEQFF. In DNA, the CDR3 is TGTGCCAGTAGTGTGTACCTCTCCGGCTCCTACAATGAGCAGTTCTTC.